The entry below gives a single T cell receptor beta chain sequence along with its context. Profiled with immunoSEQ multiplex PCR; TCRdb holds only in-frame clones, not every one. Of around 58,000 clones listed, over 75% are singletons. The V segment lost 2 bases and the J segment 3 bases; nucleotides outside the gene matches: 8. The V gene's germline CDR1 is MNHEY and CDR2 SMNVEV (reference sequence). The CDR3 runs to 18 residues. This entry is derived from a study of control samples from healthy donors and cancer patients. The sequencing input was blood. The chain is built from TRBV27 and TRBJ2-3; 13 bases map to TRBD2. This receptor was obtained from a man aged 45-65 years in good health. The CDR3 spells CASSLNGLAGVATDTQYF. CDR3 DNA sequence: TGTGCCAGCAGTTTAAATGGACTAGCGGGAGTCGCAACAGATACGCAGTATTTT.